Below are 4 T cell receptor beta chains sequenced from a single sample in a study of CD8+CD57+ T cells in acquired aplastic anemia. Genomic DNA constituted the template upon which TCR beta VDJ and CDR3 profiling was performed. TCRdb reprocessed the reads via MiXCR and lists one record per CDR3 protein. Among approximately 200,000 distinct CDR3 sequences listed, roughly 57% were seen once. The sequenced sample consisted of sorted CD4+, CD8+, or CD8+CD57+ T cells (not recorded which) from PBMCs. The receptors come from a human donor in good health.

Notes on this clonotype: This could be a read error, since a much larger clone is one nucleotide away. The chain is built from TRBV7-2 and TRBJ1-1; TRBD1 is a possible D gene (6 bases). This CDR3 has 17 amino acids. CDR1 SGHTA and CDR2 FQGNSA come from the germline V gene. DNA of the CDR3: TGTGCCAGCAGCTTAGAGGGGGTAGGGAGGGTGAACACTGAAGCTCTCTTT. As protein: CASSLEGVGRVNTEALF. Based on the CDR3 plus reference TRBV7-2 and TRBJ1-1, the full variable domain is GAGVSQSPSNKVTEKGKDVELRCDPISGHTALYWYRQSLGQGLEFLIYFQGNSAPDKSGLPSDRFSAERTGGSVSTLTIQRTQQEDSAVYLCASSLEGVGRVNTEALFGQGTRLTVV.

The count of this clonotype is one. The chain combines TRBV10-3 with TRBJ1-2, with 9 bases fitting TRBD1. The trim removed 10 bases at V and 6 bases at J, leaving 15 bases unmatched. This CDR3 comprises 15 residues. Germline V CDR1 and CDR2: ENHRY, SYGVKD. CDR3 region: CASCYLTGGLDGYTF. CDR3 bases: TGTGCCAGCTGTTACCTCACAGGGGGCCTCGATGGCTACACCTTC.

This clonotype has a single count. The chain joins TRBV7-2 to TRBJ1-4; D perhaps matches TRBD1 (5 bases). This CDR3 spans 15 amino acids. With 6 bases removed from V and 0 bases from J, the gap between germline ends came to 11 bases. CDR1 and CDR2 from the germline V gene are SGHTA and FQGNSA. In DNA, the CDR3 is TGTGCCAGCAGTGCGCGGGGGTCAACTAATGAAAAACTGTTTTTT. Its translation: CASSARGSTNEKLFF. Supplemented by reference TRBV7-2 and TRBJ1-4, the full variable domain reads GAGVSQSPSNKVTEKGKDVELRCDPISGHTALYWYRQSLGQGLEFLIYFQGNSAPDKSGLPSDRFSAERTGGSVSTLTIQRTQQEDSAVYLCASSARGSTNEKLFFGSGTQLSVL.

The chain joins TRBV3-1 to TRBJ2-7, with D hard to call. The CDR3 runs to 13 residues. V shed 3 bases and J shed 1 base, with 7 bases lying between them. The germline V gene has CDR1 LGHDT and CDR2 YNNKEL (reference sequence). The CDR3 sequence: CASSQSQSYEQYF. CDR3 bases: TGTGCCAGCAGCCAGTCACAGTCCTACGAGCAGTACTTC.